This T cell receptor (beta chain) came from a study of post-analysis software for immune sequencing data. Study-level points and caveats: Controls had lower frequencies than patients of five or six TRBV segments, which included TRBV5-6, TRBV5-1 and TRBV20-1. Significantly decreased normalized Chao1 diversity was recorded for multiple sclerosis patients relative to controls.

Incorporated into the TCR beta cDNA libraries were unique molecular identifiers, which served to reduce PCR and sequencing biases. TCRdb re-called the PCR reads with MiXCR, one entry per CDR3 protein. The sample shows 820,000 or so distinct CDR3 sequences, about 50% of them seen only once. Comment on this clonotype: Its antigen remains unknown.

V was pared by 1 base and J by 10 bases, with 11 bases between. CDR1 is MGHRA and CDR2 is YSYEKL in the germline V gene. This CDR3 region has 13 residues. The V and J genes are TRBV4-1 and TRBJ2-1; possibly TRBD2 for D (6 bases). What was sequenced was blood. The TCR comes from a girl aged 5-17 years with multiple sclerosis. The DNA for the CDR3 is TGCGCCAGCAGCCAAGGGGAGGATCCCGAGCAGTTCTTC. It specifies CASSQGEDPEQFF.